Presented here are 23 T cell receptor beta chains from one specimen sequenced in a study of blood T cell repertoires in COVID-19 (dated by TCRdb to 2020 to 2022). The method behind the library was the immunoSEQ multiplex PCR assay. TCRdb mirrors the immuneACCESS table, restricted to in-frame sequences. Some clones are absent from its copies; in checked studies, under half trace to an unresolved V gene, and the reason for the others is unknown. This sample has 84,000 or so clones in its table, and around 85% of those were observed once. The ten largest clones take up approximately 10% of the sample. Sequencing used peripheral blood. The receptors come from a man between 70 and 80 years old with acute or convalescent COVID-19.

The chain has TRBV3-1 (or the pseudogene TRBV3-2) and TRBJ2-2, with D maybe TRBD2 (5 bases). Per germline, CDR1 LGHDT and CDR2 YNNKEL (reference sequence). The CDR3 totals 16 residues. The ends were cut back, 4 bases at V and 1 base at J, with 13 bases in the middle. CDR3 protein: CASSRSVGVNTGELFF. CDR3 bases: TGTGCCAGCAGCCGATCTGTCGGGGTGAACACCGGGGAGCTGTTTTTT.

V gene TRBV19 combines with J gene TRBJ2-1; D not resolved. CDR1 and CDR2 (germline): LNHDA, SQIVND (reference sequence). The CDR3 runs 14 residues. Trimming pared 4 bases from V and 1 base from J, leaving 8 bases between. CDR3 nucleotide sequence: TGTGCCAGTAGTAAGTCTAGATCCTACAATGAGCAGTTCTTC. Translation gives CASSKSRSYNEQFF.

The chain employs TRBV28 and TRBJ2-7; 7 bases match TRBD1. This CDR3 is 15 amino acids long. The germline CDR1 and CDR2 sequences are MDHEN and SYDVKM. Trimming cost V 1 base and J 0 bases; bases outside gene matches: 3. The CDR3 region is CASSLLGQLSYEQYF. The DNA for the CDR3 is TGTGCCAGCAGTTTATTGGGACAGCTCTCCTACGAGCAGTACTTC.

The V call is TRBV7-8, the J call TRBJ2-5, with TRBD2 matching 7 bases. The CDR3 loop spans 15 amino acids. Germline trimming cut 5 bases from V and 0 bases from J; bases unmatched to any gene: 6. Looked up from germline, CDR1 is SGHVS and CDR2 is FQNEAQ. In DNA, the CDR3 is TGTGCCAGCAGCCCAACGGGACTAAACCAAGAGACCCAGTACTTC. Its protein is CASSPTGLNQETQYF.

This clone was seen once. The chain employs TRBV6-5 and TRBJ2-7; 12 bases are shared with TRBD2. This CDR3 is built from 14 residues. After removal of 7 bases from V and 6 bases from J, the junction contained 7 bases not matched to a gene. Germline V CDR1 and CDR2: MNHEY, SVGAGI. The CDR3 nucleotides read TGTGCCAGCACGTTACTAGCGGGGGGAAGCGAGCAGTACGTC. Residues: CASTLLAGGSEQYV.

This chain joins TRBV6-5 and TRBJ1-2; 10 bases align to TRBD1. J gave up 6 bases and V 7 bases, and 5 bases lay outside the gene matches. The germline CDR1 and CDR2 sequences are MNHEY and SVGAGI. This CDR3 contains 13 residues. CDR3 region: CASIRTGGDGYTF. The CDR3 coding sequence is TGTGCCAGCATCCGGACAGGGGGAGATGGCTACACCTTC.

The V gene is TRBV28, the J gene TRBJ1-1; D gene uncertain. The V end was cut by 6 bases, the J end by 0 bases, with 8 bases between. The germline CDR1 and CDR2 sequences are MDHEN and SYDVKM. The CDR3 is made up of 13 amino acids. CDR3 bases: TGTGCCAGCAGAGACACGATGAACACTGAAGCTTTCTTT. It yields the protein CASRDTMNTEAFF. The complete variable domain, with remaining parts taken from reference TRBV28 and TRBJ1-1, reads DVKVTQSSRYLVKRTGEKVFLECVQDMDHENMFWYRQDPGLGLRLIYFSYDVKMKEKGDIPEGYSVSREKKERFSLILESASTNQTSMYLCASRDTMNTEAFFGQGTRLTVV.

The J gene is TRBJ2-3, the V gene TRBV28, with a weak D call TRBD2 (6 bases). The CDR3 sequence is 14 residues long. Germline V CDR1 and CDR2: MDHEN, SYDVKM. The V and J ends lost 3 bases and 9 bases respectively, with 16 bases between them. This chain's CDR3 is CASSFPRGLATQYF. The CDR3 DNA is TGTGCCAGCAGTTTTCCCCGAGGGCTAGCGACGCAGTATTTT.

The chain is built from TRBV2 and TRBJ1-1; unclear D gene. Trimming shortened V by 2 bases and J by 1 base, and 2 bases separated the two germline ends. Per the germline V gene, CDR1 is SNHLY and CDR2 is FYNNEI. This CDR3 spans 12 amino acids. CDR3 coding DNA: TGTGCCAGCAGTGAACAGAACACTGAAGCTTTCTTT. Protein: CASSEQNTEAFF.

This clone was detected only a few times. The chain recombines TRBV4-1 with TRBJ1-5, with TRBD1 matching 9 bases. The V segment lost 4 bases and the J segment 3 bases; nucleotides outside the gene matches: 13. CDR1 and CDR2 from the germline V gene are MGHRA and YSYEKL. The CDR3 runs 18 residues. The CDR3 region is CASSPLPGQGIFNQPQHF. In DNA form, the CDR3 reads TGCGCCAGCAGCCCATTGCCGGGACAGGGTATTTTCAATCAGCCCCAGCATTTT.

This rearrangement joins TRBV29-1 to TRBJ1-1, with a tentative D call TRBD1 (6 bases). Germline V lookup: CDR1 SQVTM, CDR2 ANQGSEA. The CDR3 runs 14 residues. V lost 3 bases and J lost 0, with 11 bases in between. In DNA form, the CDR3 reads TGCAGCGTTGAGGGAAACAGGGTGAACACTGAAGCTTTCTTT. Its translation: CSVEGNRVNTEAFF.

This clone showed up just once. The V call is TRBV7-9, the J call TRBJ1-2, with D perhaps TRBD1 (5 bases). The CDR3 covers 14 residues. The germline V gene encodes CDR1 SEHNR and CDR2 FQNEAQ (reference sequence). V lost 3 bases, J lost 8 bases, and 16 bases lay in between. DNA of the CDR3: TGTGCCAGCAGCTTTGAACAGGCCACGAGGGGCTACACCTTC. Amino acids: CASSFEQATRGYTF. The full variable domain, completed using reference TRBV7-9 and TRBJ1-2, is DTGVSQNPRHKITKRGQNVTFRCDPISEHNRLYWYRQTLGQGPEFLTYFQNEAQLEKSRLLSDRFSAERPKGSFSTLEIQRTEQGDSAMYLCASSFEQATRGYTFGSGTRLTVV.

V and J are TRBV28 and TRBJ2-5, with D possibly TRBD1 on 5 matching bases. CDR1 MDHEN and CDR2 SYDVKM come from the germline V gene. The CDR3 spans 13 residues. Trimming took 5 bases from V and 6 from J, leaving 13 bases between them. CDR3 DNA sequence: TGTGCCAGCAGTCTATCAGGGTTTAAGACCCAGTACTTC. It translates to CASSLSGFKTQYF. Based on the CDR3 plus reference TRBV28 and TRBJ2-5, the full variable domain is DVKVTQSSRYLVKRTGEKVFLECVQDMDHENMFWYRQDPGLGLRLIYFSYDVKMKEKGDIPEGYSVSREKKERFSLILESASTNQTSMYLCASSLSGFKTQYFGPGTRLLVL.

The gene calls are TRBV9 and TRBJ1-4; D is perhaps TRBD1 (6 bases). The CDR3 is made up of 16 amino acids. V lost 0 bases to trimming and J lost 3 bases, with 12 bases between them. Looked up from germline, CDR1 is SGDLS and CDR2 is YYNGEE. CDR3 sequence (DNA): TGTGCCAGCAGCGTAGCCGGGGGGGCTGCTAATGAAAAACTGTTTTTT. Residues: CASSVAGGAANEKLFF.

The chain uses TRBV2 and TRBJ2-3; D ambiguous. V was pared by 2 bases and J by 3 bases, with 9 bases between. Germline lookup yields CDR1 SNHLY and CDR2 FYNNEI. This CDR3 has 14 residues. The CDR3 here is CASSERIETDTQYF. The DNA for the CDR3 is TGTGCCAGCAGTGAAAGAATAGAGACAGATACGCAGTATTTT.

This chain links TRBV3-1 (or the pseudogene TRBV3-2) with TRBJ1-2; D ambiguous. The CDR3 runs 15 residues. V was cut by 1 base and J by 1 base, with 10 bases left in between. Germline values: CDR1 LGHDT, CDR2 YNNKEL (reference sequence). The chain's CDR3 is CASSQGRQINYGYTF. In DNA, the CDR3 is TGTGCCAGCAGCCAAGGGAGGCAGATTAACTATGGCTACACCTTC.

The J gene is TRBJ1-6, the V gene TRBV24-1; D gene ambiguous. The CDR3 runs to 14 residues. Trimming took off 6 bases at V and 9 bases at J, with 14 bases between the two ends. Germline V gives CDR1 KGHDR, CDR2 SFDVKD. This CDR3 is CATSSREIGSPLHF. The CDR3 DNA reads as TGTGCCACCAGTAGTAGGGAGATTGGTTCACCCCTCCACTTT.

The rearrangement links TRBV7-2 to TRBJ2-1; 9 bases align to TRBD1. CDR1 and CDR2 from the germline V gene are SGHTA and FQGNSA. The CDR3 spans 14 residues. V lost 6 bases, J lost 7 bases, and 7 bases stayed unmatched. In DNA, the CDR3 is TGTGCCAGCAGTACGGGACAGGGTTTTAATGAGCAGTTCTTC. It yields the protein CASSTGQGFNEQFF. Drawing the rest from reference TRBV7-2 and TRBJ2-1, the complete variable domain is GAGVSQSPSNKVTEKGKDVELRCDPISGHTALYWYRQSLGQGLEFLIYFQGNSAPDKSGLPSDRFSAERTGGSVSTLTIQRTQQEDSAVYLCASSTGQGFNEQFFGPGTRLTVL.

This chain connects TRBV5-1 to TRBJ2-1; the D gene is possibly TRBD2 (5 bases). The CDR3 covers 19 residues. The V gene's germline CDR1 is SGHRS and CDR2 YFSETQ. V lost 0 bases and J 2 bases, leaving 21 bases between the germline ends. The CDR3 sequence is CASSLGTVGIGPTYNEQFF. CDR3 bases: TGCGCCAGCAGCTTGGGGACTGTTGGGATAGGGCCTACCTACAATGAGCAGTTCTTC. The whole variable domain, filled in from reference TRBV5-1 and TRBJ2-1, reads KAGVTQTPRYLIKTRGQQVTLSCSPISGHRSVSWYQQTPGQGLQFLFEYFSETQRNKGNFPGRFSGRQFSNSRSEMNVSTLELGDSALYLCASSLGTVGIGPTYNEQFFGPGTRLTVL.

The chain links TRBV28 to TRBJ2-1, with TRBD2 identical over 13 bases. V shed 5 bases, J shed 1 base, and the junction held 11 bases outside the gene matches. The V gene's germline CDR1 is MDHEN and CDR2 SYDVKM. CDR3 length: 19 residues. The CDR3 DNA follows: TGTGCCAGCAGTCCCCAAGGGGGACTAGCGGGGAGATCCTACAATGAGCAGTTCTTC. Its protein product is CASSPQGGLAGRSYNEQFF.

The DNA of the CDR3 is TGTGCCAGCAGCACAAACCGTCAAGAGACCCAGTACTTC. This codes for CASSTNRQETQYF. The rearrangement joins TRBV6-5 to TRBJ2-5; no reliable D call. The CDR3 covers 13 residues. V was pared by 6 bases and J by 2 bases, with 10 bases between. Germline values: CDR1 MNHEY, CDR2 SVGAGI.

This rearrangement joins TRBV5-1 to TRBJ2-2; TRBD2 is a possible D gene (6 bases). The germline V and J ends were trimmed by 6 bases and 2 bases, with 11 bases remaining between them. Germline CDR1 SGHRS, CDR2 YFSETQ. This CDR3 spans 14 amino acids. CDR3: CASNRDSNTGELFF. The CDR3 DNA reads TGCGCCAGCAACCGGGACTCAAACACCGGGGAGCTGTTTTTT. The full variable domain, completed using reference TRBV5-1 and TRBJ2-2, is KAGVTQTPRYLIKTRGQQVTLSCSPISGHRSVSWYQQTPGQGLQFLFEYFSETQRNKGNFPGRFSGRQFSNSRSEMNVSTLELGDSALYLCASNRDSNTGELFFGEGSRLTVL.

This clone was recorded at least ten times. This sequence joins TRBV5-1 and TRBJ2-1, with TRBD2 identical over 13 bases. The CDR3 extends over 15 amino acids. Germline lookup yields CDR1 SGHRS and CDR2 YFSETQ. J lost 7 bases, V lost 4 bases, and 5 bases had no gene match. The CDR3 bases are TGCGCCAGCAGCGGGACTAGCGGGGCGGTAAATGAGCAGTTCTTC. Translated, it gives CASSGTSGAVNEQFF.